This T cell receptor (beta chain) was captured in a study of T cell responses to AZD1222 COVID-19 vaccine. Study-wide background: Samples with a second dose at about 4 or about 12 weeks were pooled together.

Findings and limits, study-wide: Females outnumbered males among donors, who were mostly white British; clonal diversity was possibly underestimated.

A remark on this clone: Antigen unknown.

Sequencing was performed with immunoSEQ multiplex PCR; in TCRdb, only in-frame clones are kept and a portion is missing. The sample holds some 140,000 clones, roughly 90% seen once. Germline loops: CDR1 MDHEN, CDR2 SYDVKM. CDR3 length: 13 amino acids. Between the trimmed V and J ends, which lost 5 bases and 15 bases, there was a span of 19 bases. The sample here was peripheral blood, taken on day 0 of AZD1222 vaccination. The chain is built from TRBV28 and TRBJ1-4; possible D gene TRBD1, 6 bases. The receptor was derived from an adult in good health. CDR3 loop: CASSPSDRSGVFF. The DNA of the CDR3 is TGTGCCAGCAGTCCCTCCGACAGGTCCGGGGTGTTTTTT. Variable domain in full (rest from reference TRBV28 and TRBJ1-4): DVKVTQSSRYLVKRTGEKVFLECVQDMDHENMFWYRQDPGLGLRLIYFSYDVKMKEKGDIPEGYSVSREKKERFSLILESASTNQTSMYLCASSPSDRSGVFFGSGTQLSVL.